The 26 T cell receptor beta chains below come from one sample, sequenced in a study of T cell repertoires in cytomegalovirus infection. Each CDR3 protein is one row after TCRdb ran MiXCR on the reads. The sample holds more than 400,000 distinct CDR3 sequences, 26% seen once. Source material: PBMCs. The receptors were sampled from a human donor in good health (CMV status not recorded). Some clones in this sample may be carry-over from other donors' samples.

The chain combines TRBV5-6 with TRBJ1-1; D is ambiguous. With 0 bases removed from V and 1 base from J, the gap between germline ends came to 10 bases. The germline gives CDR1 SGHDT, CDR2 YYEEEE. This CDR3 has 15 residues. CDR3 in DNA: TGTGCCAGCAGCTTGGTCCCCACAGCGAACACTGAAGCTTTCTTT. This translates into CASSLVPTANTEAFF.

This clonotype was seen more than once but under ten times. V and J are TRBV5-1 and TRBJ2-1, with 9 bases that match TRBD1. The V gene end was trimmed by 7 bases and the J gene end by 4 bases; junction bases not matched to a gene: 6. CDR3 length: 14 amino acids. CDR1 is SGHRS, CDR2 YFSETQ, per germline. The CDR3 protein is CASFPGTGYNEQFF. The CDR3 region has the DNA TGCGCCAGCTTCCCCGGGACAGGGTACAATGAGCAGTTCTTC.

The gene calls are TRBV18 and TRBJ1-1; TRBD1 agrees at 8 bases. Germline V lookup: CDR1 KGHSH, CDR2 LQKENI. V gave up 3 bases and J gave up 10 bases; unmatched junction bases: 10. The CDR3 covers 14 residues. The CDR3 here is CASSPQPSGTGAFF. CDR3 nucleotide sequence: TGTGCCAGCTCACCCCAACCGTCCGGGACAGGAGCTTTCTTT.

V gene TRBV5-1 combines with J gene TRBJ2-1, with TRBD2 identical over 8 bases. The CDR3 is 16 amino acids. The V gene's germline CDR1 is SGHRS and CDR2 YFSETQ. J was trimmed by 8 bases and V by 0 bases; bases with no gene match: 10. The CDR3 nucleotides are TGCGCCAGCAGCTTGGTTGTCGGGAGGGCCTCCGATGAGCAGTTCTTC. Protein product: CASSLVVGRASDEQFF.

This clonotype has just a few counts. The rearrangement links TRBV7-9 to TRBJ2-1; 11 nucleotides align to TRBD2. The V segment lost 4 bases and the J segment 4 bases; nucleotides outside the gene matches: 12. CDR1 SEHNR and CDR2 FQNEAQ come from the germline V gene (reference sequence). The CDR3 totals 18 residues. CDR3 nucleotide sequence: TGTGCCAGCAGCTCTTTTAGCGGGAGGGCCCGCCGATACAATGAGCAGTTCTTC. This translates into CASSSFSGRARRYNEQFF.

This clonotype appeared a single time. The gene calls are TRBV18 and TRBJ1-2; no clear D. In germline, CDR1 is KGHSH, CDR2 LQKENI. The CDR3 has 15 amino acids. Trimming removed 2 bases at V and 4 bases at J, with 14 bases between. The CDR3 DNA follows: TGTGCCAGCTCACCAGGGTCGGACGGCACCTATGGCTACACCTTC. As protein: CASSPGSDGTYGYTF.

V usage is TRBV25-1 and J usage is TRBJ1-2; D is uncertain. The V gene's germline CDR1 is MGHDK and CDR2 SYGVNS. V was cut by 9 bases and J by 4 bases, with 18 bases left in between. CDR3 length: 14 residues. CDR3 sequence reads: CASPPVERGYGYTF. CDR3 coding DNA: TGTGCCAGTCCCCCAGTGGAGCGAGGCTATGGCTACACCTTC.

V gene TRBV3-1 combines with J gene TRBJ2-3; 11 positions agree with TRBD2. The germline V gene has CDR1 LGHDT and CDR2 YNNKEL (reference sequence). J gave up 4 bases and V 5 bases, and 11 bases lay outside the gene matches. This CDR3 is built from 17 residues. The CDR3 DNA sequence: TGTGCCAGCAGCACCGAGGGACTAGCGGCCATGGCAGATACGCAGTATTTT. This gives the protein CASSTEGLAAMADTQYF.

In its sample, this clonotype was seen a few times. J is TRBJ2-1 and V is TRBV29-1; 9 bases match TRBD2. The CDR3 extends over 16 amino acids. The junction had 15 bases not matched to a gene; V was cut back by 0 bases and J by 12 bases. Germline values: CDR1 SQVTM, CDR2 ANQGSEA. The CDR3, as DNA: TGCAGCGTTGAAGACCCTCCCCCAGCGGGAGGCCGCCGGCAGTTCTTC. Amino acid sequence: CSVEDPPPAGGRRQFF.

In its sample, this clonotype was seen a few times. The chain joins TRBV20-1 to TRBJ2-3; a possible D gene is TRBD2 (6 bases). The V and J ends lost 8 bases and 3 bases respectively, with 15 bases between them. The CDR3 covers 13 residues. CDR1 and CDR2 (germline): DFQATT, SNEGSKA (reference sequence). Here the CDR3 reads CSFRPLATDTQYF. The DNA of the CDR3 is TGCAGTTTCCGACCACTAGCTACAGATACGCAGTATTTT.

CDR3 sequence reads: CASTFSYNEQFF. The CDR3 region has the DNA TGTGCCAGCACCTTCTCCTACAATGAGCAGTTCTTC. The chain recombines TRBV2 with TRBJ2-1; D gene uncertain. CDR1 and CDR2 from the germline V gene are SNHLY and FYNNEI. This CDR3 comprises 12 residues. Trimming stripped 7 bases from V and 0 bases from J, with 4 bases between. The variable domain in full, completed from reference TRBV2 and TRBJ2-1, reads EPEVTQTPSHQVTQMGQEVILRCVPISNHLYFYWYRQILGQKVEFLVSFYNNEISEKSEIFDDQFSVERPDGSNFTLKIRSTKLEDSAMYFCASTFSYNEQFFGPGTRLTVL.

The chain links TRBV7-8 to TRBJ2-5, with D possibly TRBD2 on 6 matching bases. V lost 1 base, J lost 4 bases, and 19 bases lay in between. CDR3 length: 17 residues. Germline values: CDR1 SGHVS, CDR2 FQNEAQ. CDR3 bases: TGTGCCAGCAGCTTAGGAGTTGGCGGGGTCTTAGGAGAGACCCAGTACTTC. This translates into CASSLGVGGVLGETQYF.

This clonotype was found a few times. V usage is TRBV12-3 or TRBV12-4 and J usage is TRBJ1-2; TRBD1 matches at 7 bases. V shed 2 bases, J shed 4 bases, and the junction held 10 bases outside the gene matches. This CDR3 has 16 amino acids. In DNA form, the CDR3 reads TGTGCCAGCAGTTTATCAGGCAGGGGGGGAACCTATGGCTACACCTTC. It is translated as CASSLSGRGGTYGYTF.

V and J are TRBV11-2 and TRBJ2-1; D uncertain. The CDR3 has 13 residues. With 0 bases removed from V and 5 bases from J, the gap between germline ends came to 5 bases. CDR1 SGHAT and CDR2 FQNNGV come from the germline V gene. As DNA, the CDR3 is TGTGCCAGCAGCTTAGAACCAAACAATGAGCAGTTCTTC. The encoded protein is CASSLEPNNEQFF.

This clonotype turned up a few times. The chain uses TRBV7-2 and TRBJ2-7, with D possibly TRBD2 on 6 matching bases. Germline lookup yields CDR1 SGHTA and CDR2 FQGNSA. V was trimmed by 0 bases and J by 6 bases, leaving 12 bases between them. The CDR3 has 14 amino acids. As DNA, the CDR3 is TGTGCCAGCAGCTTAGCGGCGGGGACGGGCGAGCAGTACTTC. Protein product: CASSLAAGTGEQYF.

This clonotype was detected only a few times. The chain recombines TRBV2 with TRBJ1-6; the match to TRBD1 covers 9 bases. The CDR3 is made up of 14 amino acids. J lost 10 bases, V lost 7 bases, and 8 bases had no gene match. Looked up from germline, CDR1 is SNHLY and CDR2 is FYNNEI. The CDR3 is CASNGPGQGSPLHF. In nucleotides, the CDR3 is TGTGCCAGCAACGGACCGGGACAGGGATCACCCCTCCACTTT.

The chain is built from TRBV7-9 and TRBJ2-1, with 8 bases identical to TRBD1. The V and J ends lost 8 bases and 8 bases, in that order; junction bases with no gene match: 8. The CDR3 sequence is 13 residues long. CDR1 is SEHNR, CDR2 FQNEAQ, per germline (reference sequence). The CDR3 sequence is CASRPGGIDEQFF. CDR3 nucleotides: TGTGCCAGCCGGCCAGGGGGCATCGATGAGCAGTTCTTC. Supplemented by reference TRBV7-9 and TRBJ2-1, the full variable domain reads DTGVSQNPRHKITKRGQNVTFRCDPISEHNRLYWYRQTLGQGPEFLTYFQNEAQLEKSRLLSDRFSAERPKGSFSTLEIQRTEQGDSAMYLCASRPGGIDEQFFGPGTRLTVL.

The genes are TRBV7-3 and TRBJ2-1, with TRBD1 matching over 8 bases. V gave up 4 bases and J gave up 12 bases; unmatched junction bases: 5. Germline values: CDR1 SGHTA, CDR2 FQGTGA. The CDR3 extends over 12 amino acids. The CDR3 DNA follows: TGTGCCAGCAGCTCCCCGGGACAGGCGCAGTTCTTC. Translation gives CASSSPGQAQFF.

The chain combines TRBV19 with TRBJ1-5; TRBD1 matches at 7 bases. Germline V gene sequence: CDR1 LNHDA, CDR2 SQIVND (reference sequence). This CDR3 is built from 16 residues. With 7 bases clipped from V and 3 bases from J, the junction kept 12 bases outside the gene matches. CDR3 DNA sequence: TGTGCCAGTAACCCGAGGGGGGACAGCTTCAATCAGCCCCAGCATTTT. Residues: CASNPRGDSFNQPQHF.

This clonotype has just a few counts. V is TRBV7-9 and J is TRBJ1-5, with D perhaps matching TRBD1 (5 bases). Germline V lookup: CDR1 SEHNR, CDR2 FQNEAQ (reference sequence). The CDR3 is made up of 14 amino acids. Trimming pared 3 bases from V and 4 bases from J, leaving 10 bases between. CDR3 in amino acids: CASSFDSGNQPQHF. The CDR3 DNA reads TGTGCCAGCAGCTTTGACAGCGGAAATCAGCCCCAGCATTTT.

J is TRBJ1-1 and V is TRBV12-3 or TRBV12-4; D is ambiguous. The CDR3 consists of 13 residues. The V and J ends lost 4 bases and 2 bases respectively, with 8 bases between them. The CDR3 nucleotides read TGTGCCAGCAGTTCAAGGCATAACACTGAAGCTTTCTTT. This sequence encodes CASSSRHNTEAFF.

The V gene is TRBV29-1, the J gene TRBJ2-7; D is uncertain. The CDR3 has 13 amino acids. The germline V and J ends were trimmed by 4 bases and 1 base, with 11 bases remaining between them. Germline CDR1 is SQVTM and CDR2 is ANQGSEA. DNA of the CDR3: TGCAGCGTTGCTGGGGTTGGGTCCTACGAGCAGTACTTC. As protein: CSVAGVGSYEQYF.

This clonotype occurred many times. The genes are TRBV7-8 and TRBJ2-2; 7 bases are a match to TRBD1. Losses at the gene ends were 5 bases for V and 3 bases for J; bases not matched to a gene: 6. CDR3 size: 15 residues. From germline, CDR1 is SGHVS and CDR2 FQNEAQ. The CDR3 DNA sequence: TGTGCCAGCAGCCAAACAGGGGCCCACACCGGGGAGCTGTTTTTT. It specifies CASSQTGAHTGELFF.

The chain employs TRBV20-1 and TRBJ1-2, with 8 bases aligning to TRBD1. The trim removed 8 bases at V and 8 bases at J, leaving 7 bases unmatched. This CDR3 comprises 11 residues. From germline, CDR1 is DFQATT and CDR2 SNEGSKA (reference sequence). The CDR3 is CSHQGAGGYTF. CDR3 in DNA: TGCAGTCATCAGGGGGCGGGGGGCTACACCTTC.

The chain uses TRBV19 and TRBJ2-7; D may correspond to TRBD1 or TRBD2 (5 bases each). CDR3 length equals 15 residues. Germline V gives CDR1 LNHDA, CDR2 SQIVND (reference sequence). The germline V and J ends were trimmed by 4 bases and 0 bases, with 13 bases remaining between them. Here the CDR3 reads CASSSREGFSYEQYF. Written as DNA, the CDR3 is TGTGCCAGTAGTAGCCGCGAGGGGTTCTCCTACGAGCAGTACTTC.

The rearrangement joins TRBV29-1 to TRBJ2-1; D call uncertain. The germline V gene has CDR1 SQVTM and CDR2 ANQGSEA. CDR3 size: 14 residues. With 4 bases removed from V and 2 bases from J, the gap between germline ends came to 12 bases. CDR3 protein: CSVAWGIAYNEQFF. CDR3 DNA sequence: TGCAGCGTTGCGTGGGGTATTGCCTACAATGAGCAGTTCTTC.